This T cell receptor (beta chain) was recovered during a study of tumor-infiltrating lymphocytes in primary liver carcinoma. Co-extraction of both nucleic acids (RNA and DNA) used roughly 18-32 mg of unsorted bulk tissue. Total RNA (approximately 500 ng) served as template for TCR beta cDNA synthesis primed by a constant-region primer. Libraries of TCR beta came from three nested multiplex PCR rounds with slightly modified ARM-PCR. Researchers ran the first two PCR rounds for roughly 10 cycles each with TRBV1-TRBV30 forward primers and a C-beta reverse primer. MiXCR, run by TCRdb on the multiplex PCR reads, gives a single entry per CDR3 protein. The top ten hold around 26% of the sample, which has about 92,000 distinct CDR3 sequences, about 70% seen once. Germline CDR1 MDHEN, CDR2 SYDVKM. Between the trimmed V and J ends, which lost 7 bases and 0 bases, there was a span of 13 bases. The CDR3 runs 14 residues.

This clonotype has a count of ten or more. The specimen was tumor-adjacent normal liver tissue. The receptor comes from a man aged 40-55 years with primary liver carcinoma and hepatitis B virus infection. The chain couples TRBV28 to TRBJ2-7; unclear D gene. As DNA, the CDR3 is TGTGCCAGCATGGGGAAACGATCCTCCTACGAGCAGTACTTC. It specifies CASMGKRSSYEQYF. The whole variable domain, remainder taken from reference TRBV28 and TRBJ2-7, is DVKVTQSSRYLVKRTGEKVFLECVQDMDHENMFWYRQDPGLGLRLIYFSYDVKMKEKGDIPEGYSVSREKKERFSLILESASTNQTSMYLCASMGKRSSYEQYFGPGTRLTVT.